This T cell receptor (beta chain) was sequenced for a study of blood T cells in healthy people across ages. General study results and limits: TCR beta diversity was tightly associated with the proportion of naive T cells.

Combining a sample-barcoded 5' primer with a J-beta primer mix, a second PCR ran for roughly 6 to 11 cycles. MiXCR, run by TCRdb on the 5' RACE reads, gives a single entry per CDR3 protein. The sample shows more than 650,000 distinct CDR3 sequences, 22% of them seen only once. As regards this clonotype: Antigen: not known.

Germline V CDR1 and CDR2: LGHNA, YSLEER. The CDR3 is made up of 13 amino acids. The rearrangement uses TRBV4-3 and TRBJ2-7; possible D gene TRBD2, 6 bases. The assigned J gene may be wrong: the sequence end matches TRBJ2-1 better. This receptor was obtained from a man between 65 and 79 years old in good health. The sequenced material came from blood. CDR3 bases: TGCGCCAGCAGCCAAGATGGTCGGGAGACGCAGTTCTTC. Protein sequence: CASSQDGRETQFF.